This T cell receptor (beta chain) was recovered during a study of blood T cell repertoires in COVID-19. Study as a whole: Both acute and convalescent COVID-19 samples were obtained from the United States, Italy and Spain. PBMCs, B-cell-depleted T cells, or T cells provided the cDNA or gDNA that made up the material.

As handled by the study authors: For nucleated cells, counts were estimated from reference gene primer amplification. Clones were sequenced by immunoSEQ multiplex PCR, and TCRdb holds only the in-frame ones, with some missing. Clone size and the V and J calls come from that table; the DNA yielded D and trimming. The sample has 110,000 to 150,000 clones, just under 90% seen once. The sample holds one count of this clone. Germline V lookup: CDR1 WNHNN, CDR2 SYGVQD (reference sequence). The V and J ends lost 3 bases and 5 bases, in that order; junction bases with no gene match: 6. The length of the CDR3 is 14 residues.

This clonotype originated in a woman of 80 years or more with acute or convalescent COVID-19. The sequenced material came from peripheral blood. This chain links TRBV10-1 with TRBJ1-1; TRBD1 agrees at 7 bases. The CDR3, as DNA: TGCGCCAGCAGTGAATCAGGGGGAGGTACTGAAGCTTTCTTT. Its protein is CASSESGGGTEAFF.